A single sample gave rise to the 27 T cell receptor beta chains below, sequenced in a study of shared clonotypes between healthy human individuals. Using immunoSEQ multiplex PCR, the repertoire was profiled, and TCRdb retains in-frame clones only, with some absent. The repertoire holds over a million clones, with about 98.5% as singletons. Sample: naive CD4+ T cells sorted from blood. This sample's subset: CD45RA+ positively selected. The receptors here all came from a man aged 30 to 45 in good health.

A word on this clone: The sample contains more than one DNA sequence encoding this CDR3. This chain uses TRBV28 with TRBJ2-1; 8 positions agree with TRBD1. Per the germline V gene, CDR1 is MDHEN and CDR2 is SYDVKM. Trimming removed 3 bases from V and 5 bases from J; junction bases left unmatched: 6. The CDR3 covers 15 residues. The CDR3 region is CASSLFGQGNNEQFF. For the CDR3, the DNA is TGTGCCAGCAGTTTGTTCGGACAGGGCAACAATGAGCAGTTCTTC.

The V and J genes are TRBV5-8 and TRBJ1-1; D might be TRBD1 (6 bases). The ends were cut back, 4 bases at V and 5 bases at J, with 21 bases in the middle. Germline CDR1 and CDR2: SGHTS and YDEGEE. The CDR3 has 16 amino acids. CDR3 amino acids: CASSLGYPGARTEAFF. DNA for the CDR3: TGTGCCAGCAGCCTAGGATACCCGGGGGCGCGAACTGAAGCTTTCTTT. The whole variable domain, filled in from reference TRBV5-8 and TRBJ1-1, reads EAGVTQSPTHLIKTRGQQATLRCSPISGHTSVYWYQQALGLGLQFLLWYDEGEERNRGNFPPRFSGRQFPNYSSELNVNALELEDSALYLCASSLGYPGARTEAFFGQGTRLTVV.

The chain combines TRBV7-2 with TRBJ2-1; D might be TRBD1 (5 bases). The CDR3 sequence is 14 residues long. Germline V gene data show CDR1 as SGHTA and CDR2 as FQGNSA. V lost 2 bases to trimming and J lost 5 bases, with 10 bases between them. The CDR3 is CASSLTEGDNEQFF. Written as DNA, the CDR3 is TGTGCCAGCAGCTTAACGGAAGGGGACAATGAGCAGTTCTTC. The variable domain in full, with the rest retrieved from reference TRBV7-2 and TRBJ2-1, is GAGVSQSPSNKVTEKGKDVELRCDPISGHTALYWYRQSLGQGLEFLIYFQGNSAPDKSGLPSDRFSAERTGGSVSTLTIQRTQQEDSAVYLCASSLTEGDNEQFFGPGTRLTVL.

V is TRBV11-2 and J is TRBJ2-1; 9 bases fit TRBD2. Germline V CDR1 and CDR2: SGHAT, FQNNGV. The V segment lost 10 bases and the J segment 0 bases; nucleotides outside the gene matches: 4. This CDR3 spans 14 amino acids. The CDR3 spells CATSSGSSYNEQFF. In DNA, the CDR3 is TGTGCCACCAGTAGCGGGAGCTCCTACAATGAGCAGTTCTTC. Full variable domain (outside the CDR3, taken from reference TRBV11-2 and TRBJ2-1): EAGVAQSPRYKIIEKRQSVAFWCNPISGHATLYWYQQILGQGPKLLIQFQNNGVVDDSQLPKDRFSAERLKGVDSTLKIQPAKLEDSAVYLCATSSGSSYNEQFFGPGTRLTVL.

This chain connects TRBV5-1 to TRBJ2-7; TRBD1 might be the D (6 bases). V lost 0 bases and J lost 6, with 13 bases in between. The CDR3 sequence is 14 residues long. Germline V gives CDR1 SGHRS, CDR2 YFSETQ. CDR3 coding DNA: TGCGCCAGCAGCTTGGTTGTCAGGGGCGGCGAGCAGTACTTC. Protein: CASSLVVRGGEQYF.

The rearrangement uses TRBV5-6 and TRBJ1-4, with TRBD1 identical over 9 bases. The CDR3 is made up of 16 amino acids. V was pared by 4 bases and J by 8 bases, with 12 bases of the junction left unmatched. CDR1 and CDR2 (germline): SGHDT, YYEEEE. CDR3 region: CASSRRPGTGMEKLFF. The DNA for the CDR3 is TGTGCCAGCAGCCGTAGACCGGGGACAGGGATGGAAAAACTGTTTTTT.

The V and J genes are TRBV6-6 and TRBJ2-3; D perhaps matches TRBD1 (5 bases). V dropped 6 bases and J dropped 4 bases, with 8 bases sitting between them. The germline gives CDR1 MNHNY, CDR2 SVGAGI (reference sequence). This CDR3 has 12 amino acids. The DNA of the CDR3 is TGTGCCAGCAGCCGACAGTCAGATACGCAGTATTTT. This encodes CASSRQSDTQYF.

This chain uses TRBV6-1 with TRBJ2-7; maybe TRBD2 (6 bases). Germline V CDR1 and CDR2: MNHNS, SASEGT. V dropped 6 bases and J dropped 3 bases, with 9 bases sitting between them. CDR3 size: 12 residues. This CDR3 is CASRRDFYEQYF. The CDR3 DNA follows: TGTGCCAGCAGGCGGGACTTCTACGAGCAGTACTTC.

Comments on this clone: Other nucleotide sequences in the sample specify the same CDR3. This chain links TRBV5-1 with TRBJ2-7; possible D gene TRBD2, 6 bases. CDR3 length: 14 residues. The germline V gene encodes CDR1 SGHRS and CDR2 YFSETQ. V dropped 0 bases and J dropped 3 bases, with 10 bases sitting between them. CDR3 loop: CASSLGGGGYEQYF. Here the CDR3 DNA reads TGCGCCAGCAGCTTGGGGGGAGGTGGCTACGAGCAGTACTTC. The full variable domain, rest sourced from reference TRBV5-1 and TRBJ2-7, is KAGVTQTPRYLIKTRGQQVTLSCSPISGHRSVSWYQQTPGQGLQFLFEYFSETQRNKGNFPGRFSGRQFSNSRSEMNVSTLELGDSALYLCASSLGGGGYEQYFGPGTRLTVT.

The chain carries TRBV6-5 and TRBJ2-3, with D unresolved. The CDR3 is 13 residues long. The germline V and J ends were trimmed by 2 bases and 1 base, with 4 bases remaining between them. Germline CDR1 reads MNHEY; CDR2 reads SVGAGI. CDR3 sequence (DNA): TGTGCCAGCAGTTACCTCCGCACAGATACGCAGTATTTT. Amino acids: CASSYLRTDTQYF.

This clone was picked up one time. The rearrangement links TRBV19 to TRBJ2-3, with D maybe TRBD1 (5 bases). Germline V lookup: CDR1 LNHDA, CDR2 SQIVND (reference sequence). The CDR3 spans 13 residues. V lost 3 bases and J lost 9, with 13 bases in between. The CDR3 DNA sequence: TGTGCCAGTAGTATGAGCAGGGTGTCGACGCAGTATTTT. It is translated as CASSMSRVSTQYF.

The chain carries TRBV5-4 and TRBJ2-4; 8 nucleotides align to TRBD1. Germline loops: CDR1 SGHNT, CDR2 YYREEE (reference sequence). J gave up 1 base and V 4 bases, and 4 bases lay outside the gene matches. CDR3 length: 15 residues. The CDR3 sequence: CASSLRTGAKNIQYF. The CDR3 nucleotides read TGTGCCAGCAGCCTGAGGACAGGGGCCAAAAACATTCAGTACTTC.

This chain links TRBV6-5 with TRBJ2-2; 8 positions agree with TRBD1. The CDR3 loop spans 16 amino acids. Germline V gene lookup returns CDR1 MNHEY and CDR2 SVGAGI. Germline trimming cut 1 base from V and 3 bases from J; bases unmatched to any gene: 4. In DNA, the CDR3 is TGTGCCAGCAGTTACTTTGGACAGGGATACACCGGGGAGCTGTTTTTT. Its translation: CASSYFGQGYTGELFF.

The chain joins TRBV6-5 to TRBJ2-7; tentatively, D is TRBD2 (6 bases). The ends were cut back, 6 bases at V and 5 bases at J, with 20 bases in the middle. CDR3 length: 15 residues. Germline CDR1 is MNHEY and CDR2 is SVGAGI. CDR3 in amino acids: CASRQPAGGEDEQYF. In DNA form, the CDR3 reads TGTGCCAGCAGGCAACCAGCCGGGGGAGAGGACGAGCAGTACTTC.

V and J are TRBV5-6 and TRBJ2-1, with 12 nucleotides matching TRBD2. CDR3 size: 16 residues. The V gene's germline CDR1 is SGHDT and CDR2 YYEEEE. The J segment lost 2 bases and the V segment lost 3 bases, leaving 3 bases of the junction unmatched. The chain's CDR3 is CASSSGLAGTYNEQFF. In nucleotides, the CDR3 is TGTGCCAGCAGCTCAGGACTAGCGGGAACCTACAATGAGCAGTTCTTC.

The J gene is TRBJ1-2, the V gene TRBV11-2; unclear D gene. Germline V gene lookup returns CDR1 SGHAT and CDR2 FQNNGV. CDR3 size: 13 residues. Trimming pared 2 bases from V and 4 bases from J, leaving 8 bases between. CDR3 amino acids: CASSLRGPYGYTF. In DNA form, the CDR3 reads TGTGCCAGCAGCTTACGAGGCCCCTATGGCTACACCTTC.

The V gene is TRBV5-6, the J gene TRBJ1-2; no firm D call. Germline lookup yields CDR1 SGHDT and CDR2 YYEEEE. V lost 1 base, J lost 8 bases, and 9 bases lay in between. The CDR3 loop spans 12 amino acids. As DNA, the CDR3 is TGTGCCAGCAGCTTGAGAGTGCGGGGCTACACCTTC. Translated, it gives CASSLRVRGYTF.

The rearrangement links TRBV25-1 to TRBJ2-5, with a possible D match to TRBD2 (6 bases). CDR3 size: 16 residues. V lost 4 bases to trimming and J lost 1 base, with 16 bases between them. The germline CDR1 and CDR2 sequences are MGHDK and SYGVNS. This CDR3 is CASSGIGGTFQETQYF. CDR3 nucleotides: TGTGCCAGCAGTGGTATTGGGGGGACCTTCCAAGAGACCCAGTACTTC. The full variable domain, with the rest looked up from reference TRBV25-1 and TRBJ2-5, is EADIYQTPRYLVIGTGKKITLECSQTMGHDKMYWYQQDPGMELHLIHYSYGVNSTEKGDLSSESTVSRIRTEHFPLTLESARPSHTSQYLCASSGIGGTFQETQYFGPGTRLLVL.

The V gene is TRBV5-1, the J gene TRBJ2-7; D assignment may be TRBD1 or TRBD2 (5 bases each). Trimming shortened V by 7 bases and J by 2 bases, and 16 bases separated the two germline ends. Germline V gene lookup returns CDR1 SGHRS and CDR2 YFSETQ. The CDR3 runs to 14 residues. The CDR3: CASAARGYPYEQYF. CDR3 bases: TGCGCCAGCGCGGCGAGGGGTTACCCCTACGAGCAGTACTTC.

The chain recombines TRBV27 with TRBJ1-1; D uncertain. The CDR3 runs 13 residues. V lost 4 bases and J lost 4, with 10 bases in between. Germline CDR1 MNHEY, CDR2 SMNVEV (reference sequence). The CDR3 nucleotides read TGTGCCAGCAGTTCAACAAGGAGCACTGAAGCTTTCTTT. Protein sequence: CASSSTRSTEAFF.

The CDR3 loop reads CASSRDNRETQYF. The CDR3 DNA is TGTGCCAGCTCCAGGGACAACCGAGAGACCCAGTACTTC. V and J are TRBV18 and TRBJ2-5, with D possibly being TRBD1 (6 bases). V lost 6 bases, J lost 4 bases, and 12 bases lay in between. CDR3 length: 13 amino acids. In germline, CDR1 is KGHSH, CDR2 LQKENI. The entire variable domain, with the rest obtained from reference TRBV18 and TRBJ2-5, is as follows: NAGVMQNPRHLVRRRGQEARLRCSPMKGHSHVYWYRQLPEEGLKFMVYLQKENIIDESGMPKERFSAEFPKEGPSILRIQQVVRGDSAAYFCASSRDNRETQYFGPGTRLLVL.

The gene calls are TRBV5-1 and TRBJ1-3, with a weak D call TRBD1 (5 bases). V was pared by 4 bases and J by 4 bases, with 12 bases between. This CDR3 comprises 14 residues. The germline V gene has CDR1 SGHRS and CDR2 YFSETQ. The CDR3 coding sequence is TGCGCCAGCAGCCCAACAGGTTACGGAAACACCATATATTTT. Its translation is CASSPTGYGNTIYF.

This clone appeared a single time. The chain is built from TRBV18 and TRBJ2-5; D assignment may be TRBD1 or TRBD2 (5 bases each). Germline V CDR1 and CDR2: KGHSH, LQKENI. This CDR3 has 15 residues. V was pared by 1 base and J by 4 bases, with 13 bases between. The CDR3 here is CASSPRGAGGETQYF. The CDR3 nucleotides read TGTGCCAGCTCACCACGCGGTGCTGGGGGAGAGACCCAGTACTTC. Full variable domain (missing parts from reference TRBV18 and TRBJ2-5): NAGVMQNPRHLVRRRGQEARLRCSPMKGHSHVYWYRQLPEEGLKFMVYLQKENIIDESGMPKERFSAEFPKEGPSILRIQQVVRGDSAAYFCASSPRGAGGETQYFGPGTRLLVL.

The chain recombines TRBV7-9 with TRBJ2-1, with 7 bases aligning to TRBD2. The trim removed 5 bases at V and 6 bases at J, leaving 10 bases unmatched. The CDR3 length is 15 residues. The germline gives CDR1 SEHNR, CDR2 FQNEAQ (reference sequence). This CDR3 is CASSVSGVPTNEQFF. CDR3 DNA: TGTGCCAGCAGCGTAAGCGGGGTTCCGACCAATGAGCAGTTCTTC.

The V and J genes are TRBV7-3 and TRBJ2-1; D might be TRBD1 (5 bases). The CDR3 extends over 14 amino acids. Trimming took 6 bases from V and 6 from J, leaving 15 bases between them. Germline values: CDR1 SGHTA, CDR2 FQGTGA. The CDR3 DNA is TGTGCCAGCAGTTCCCCAGGGCGACGCAATGAGCAGTTCTTC. It codes for CASSSPGRRNEQFF.

Note on this clone: Distinct nucleotide sequences in the sample also encode this CDR3. The chain carries TRBV11-2 and TRBJ2-3, with no clear D. CDR1 and CDR2 from the germline V gene are SGHAT and FQNNGV. The V end lost 3 bases, the J end lost 4 bases, and 8 bases lay between the germline ends. The CDR3 covers 13 residues. The CDR3 is CASSLGLADTQYF. CDR3 sequence (DNA): TGTGCCAGCAGCTTGGGGTTGGCAGATACGCAGTATTTT.

The chain recombines TRBV12-5 with TRBJ1-1, with 7 nucleotides matching TRBD1. V lost 1 base, J lost 1 base, and 0 bases stayed unmatched. Germline CDR1 and CDR2: LGHNT and FRNRAP. The CDR3 spans 14 residues. CDR3 amino acids: CASGLEGANTEAFF. The CDR3 DNA reads TGTGCTAGTGGTTTGGAGGGGGCGAACACTGAAGCTTTCTTT.